This T cell receptor (beta chain) was identified during a study of vaccination and CD4 T cells after COVID-19. Study-wide background: From HCoV-229E, HCoV-OC43, HCoV-NL63 and SARS-CoV-2, overlapping spike peptides were used to stimulate the cells. Control cultures, each given a CEFX pool, an HIV-1 Nef pool, or no peptide, were included.

Noted treatment: roughly 11-day PBMC culture with coronavirus spike peptide pools or control peptides (ViraFEST assay). Harvesting of the unexposed donor's CD4+ T cells predated the COVID-19 pandemic (2011-2018). ViraFEST expanded antigen-specific T cells with peptide pools, then sequenced TCRs. Each well held a few million PBMCs in IL-2 (roughly 10 IU/ml) medium with about 10 ug/ml peptide pools. There are a few counts of this clonotype. As yet, its antigen is unknown. The study sequenced cultured CD4+ T cell DNA using the Oncomine TCR Beta short-read assay. Cultured CD4+ T cells yielded the extracted genomic DNA. TCRdb analysed the PCR reads with MiXCR anew, one entry per CDR3 protein. Among about 9,700 distinct CDR3 sequences listed, about 32% were seen once. Trimming removed 4 bases from V and 5 bases from J; junction bases left unmatched: 11. Germline V gives CDR1 SGHRS, CDR2 YFSETQ. The CDR3 totals 15 residues.

This clonotype was obtained from a human donor in good health. Sequencing was carried out using CD4+ T cells from blood, cultured in vitro. V and J are TRBV5-1 and TRBJ2-5, with 7 bases matching TRBD1. The CDR3 spells CASSRTGDRDETQYF. The CDR3 DNA sequence: TGCGCCAGCAGCCGAACTGGCGACAGGGATGAGACCCAGTACTTC.